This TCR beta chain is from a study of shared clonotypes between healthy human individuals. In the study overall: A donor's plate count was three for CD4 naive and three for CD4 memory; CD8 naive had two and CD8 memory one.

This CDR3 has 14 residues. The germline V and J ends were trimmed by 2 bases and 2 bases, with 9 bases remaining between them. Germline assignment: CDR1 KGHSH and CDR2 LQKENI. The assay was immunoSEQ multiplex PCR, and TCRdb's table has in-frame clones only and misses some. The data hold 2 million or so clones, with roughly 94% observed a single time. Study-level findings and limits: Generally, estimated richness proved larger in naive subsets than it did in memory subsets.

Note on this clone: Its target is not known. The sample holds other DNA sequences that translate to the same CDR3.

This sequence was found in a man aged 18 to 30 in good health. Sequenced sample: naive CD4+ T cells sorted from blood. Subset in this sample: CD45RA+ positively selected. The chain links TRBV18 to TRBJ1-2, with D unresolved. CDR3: CASSPGRRNYGYTF. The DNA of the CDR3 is TGTGCCAGCTCACCAGGTAGGAGAAACTATGGCTACACCTTC.